This T cell receptor beta chain was sequenced in a study of blood T cell repertoires in COVID-19. Overall study: COVID-19 samples collected from the United States, Italy and Spain covered acute and convalescent phases. PBMCs, B-cell-depleted T cells, or T cells were the source of the cDNA or gDNA that made up the material.

Trimming shortened V by 1 base and J by 2 bases, and 9 bases separated the two germline ends. Germline V gene data show CDR1 as SNHLY and CDR2 as FYNNEI. The CDR3 totals 14 residues. Assay: immunoSEQ multiplex PCR; the TCRdb copy retains only in-frame clones and omits some. This sample has about 120,000 clones, with around 85% found just once. The Seattle patients joined while their infection was active and were tracked longitudinally afterward. Source material: peripheral blood. V and J are TRBV2 and TRBJ2-7; D not resolved. This TCR was sampled from a woman in her sixties with COVID-19, enrolled during active disease. Here the CDR3 reads CASSEGPYPYEQYF. The DNA of the CDR3 is TGTGCCAGCAGTGAAGGGCCATATCCCTACGAGCAGTACTTC.